Listed below are T cell receptor beta chains from one sample, sequenced in a study of T cells in Graves' hyperthyroidism and ophthalmopathy. Via MiXCR, TCRdb re-called the multiplex PCR reads, giving one row per CDR3 protein. The sample lists about 300,000 distinct CDR3 sequences; roughly 20% were seen once. The material sequenced was blood. These receptor sequences come from a man aged 50-59 years with Graves' ophthalmopathy. CDR3s include the opening cysteine and the closing phenylalanine or tryptophan. The D gene is left open where the match is weak. Clone size is not always given. Where it is, it says once, few, many or a class for expanded clones.

J gene	V gene	clone size	D gene	CDR3 protein	CDR3 DNA
TRBJ2-3	TRBV24-1	many	TRBD2	CATSDPGLAGSRDTQYF	TGTGCCACCAGTGACCCCGGACTAGCGGGTTCTAGGGATACGCAGTATTTT
TRBJ1-2	TRBV30	NA	TRBD1	CAWSGTGIYGYTF	TGTGCCTGGAGTGGGACAGGGATTTATGGCTACACCTTC
TRBJ2-2	TRBV2	few	NA	CASRELEVTGELFF	TGTGCCAGCAGGGAACTAGAGGTCACCGGGGAGCTGTTTTTT
TRBJ1-2	TRBV19	few	TRBD1	CASSRNRGAYYGYTF	TGTGCCAGTAGTAGAAACAGGGGAGCGTACTATGGCTACACCTTC
TRBJ2-1	TRBV30	many	NA	CAWDAKYNEQFF	TGTGCCTGGGACGCCAAGTACAATGAGCAGTTCTTC
TRBJ2-5	TRBV29-1	few	NA	CSVDPRGTQYF	TGCAGCGTGGACCCTCGTGGGACCCAGTACTTC
TRBJ1-6	TRBV2	many	NA	CASSENAGKYSPLHF	TGTGCCAGCAGTGAGAATGCAGGGAAATATTCACCCCTCCACTTT
TRBJ2-5	TRBV7-9	NA	NA	CASSPARVGSRPETQYF	TGTGCCAGCAGCCCGGCGAGGGTCGGAAGCCGGCCCGAGACCCAGTACTTC
TRBJ2-7	TRBV6-1	few	TRBD2	CASSEGVGLGLIAYEQYF	TGTGCCAGCAGTGAAGGCGTCGGACTAGGTTTGATTGCCTACGAGCAGTACTTC
TRBJ2-1	TRBV18	few	TRBD1	CASSVRDRGDTAEQFF	TGTGCCAGCTCAGTACGGGACAGGGGGGACACGGCTGAGCAGTTCTTC
TRBJ2-1	TRBV19	NA	TRBD2	CASSTTSGPRGQFF	TGTGCCAGTAGTACGACTAGCGGCCCACGGGGGCAGTTCTTC
TRBJ1-4	TRBV28	few	NA	CASSLRGATNEKLFF	TGTGCCAGCAGTTTACGGGGAGCAACTAATGAAAAACTGTTTTTT
TRBJ2-1	TRBV6-1	NA	TRBD2	CASSRPGLAGSNEQFF	TGTGCCAGCAGCCGCCCGGGACTAGCGGGTTCAAATGAGCAGTTCTTC
TRBJ2-3	TRBV6-4	once	TRBD2	CASSEVSGLAGRPTTDTQYF	TGTGCCAGCAGTGAAGTCTCGGGACTAGCGGGCCGTCCCACCACAGATACGCAGTATTTT
TRBJ2-5	TRBV15	few	NA	CATSRDQDRRYF	TGTGCCACCAGCAGAGATCAGGACCGACGGTACTTC
TRBJ1-2	TRBV19	few	NA	CASNLGGDYGYTF	TGTGCCAGTAATTTGGGGGGCGACTATGGCTACACCTTC
TRBJ2-4	TRBV28	few	TRBD2	CATVGGGSSKNIQYF	TGTGCCACAGTGGGCGGGGGGAGTTCCAAAAACATTCAGTACTTC
TRBJ2-3	TRBV7-9	NA	TRBD2	CASSLGGVNGGGDTQYF	TGTGCCAGCAGCTTGGGAGGGGTCAACGGGGGGGGAGATACGCAGTATTTT
TRBJ2-1	TRBV6-1	NA	TRBD2	CASRTGTSGSGYNEQFF	TGTGCCAGCAGAACCGGGACTAGCGGGTCGGGATACAATGAGCAGTTCTTC
TRBJ1-4	TRBV5-1	few	TRBD1	CASSFQGAANEKLFF	TGCGCCAGCAGCTTCCAGGGGGCCGCTAATGAAAAACTGTTTTTT
TRBJ2-3	TRBV20-1	many	TRBD1	CSASGAGGADTQYF	TGCAGTGCTAGTGGTGCAGGGGGCGCAGATACGCAGTATTTT
TRBJ1-6	TRBV27	NA	TRBD1	CASSRQGDNSPLHF	TGTGCCAGCAGTCGACAGGGAGATAATTCACCCCTCCACTTT
TRBJ2-3	TRBV5-1	many	NA	CASSPSGGGSTDTQYF	TGCGCCAGCAGCCCTTCCGGGGGTGGAAGCACAGATACGCAGTATTTT
TRBJ2-7	TRBV28	few	TRBD2	CASSALGGVTYEQYF	TGTGCCAGCAGTGCGCTGGGAGGGGTTACCTACGAGCAGTACTTC
TRBJ1-5	TRBV19	many	NA	CASSQEQGMVSNQPQHF	TGTGCCAGTAGCCAGGAGCAGGGTATGGTGAGCAATCAGCCCCAGCATTTT
TRBJ2-4	TRBV7-8	many	TRBD2	CASSNGLAGDGKNIQYF	TGTGCCAGCAGCAACGGACTAGCGGGAGATGGCAAAAACATTCAGTACTTC
TRBJ1-4	TRBV28	few	TRBD1	CASSLQGAVEKLFF	TGTGCCAGCAGTTTGCAGGGGGCGGTTGAAAAACTGTTTTTT
TRBJ2-3	TRBV30	NA	NA	CALYGDTQYF	TGTGCGCTGTATGGGGATACGCAGTATTTT
TRBJ2-7	TRBV11-2	many	TRBD2	CASSLSPSGMDEQYF	TGTGCCAGCAGCTTAAGTCCTAGCGGGATGGACGAGCAGTACTTC
TRBJ1-4	TRBV7-9	NA	NA	CASSLEGFGGEKLFF	TGTGCCAGCAGCTTAGAAGGCTTCGGAGGGGAAAAACTGTTTTTT
TRBJ2-1	TRBV24-1	once	TRBD2	CATSTRLAGSSYNEQFF	TGTGCCACCAGTACGCGACTAGCGGGAAGCTCGTACAATGAGCAGTTCTTC